The 11 T cell receptor beta chains in this list originate from one sample, sequenced in a study of tumor-infiltrating lymphocytes in oesophageal squamous cell carcinoma. TCRdb used MiXCR to reprocess the PCR reads, holding one entry per CDR3 protein. Counted here are about 9,600 distinct CDR3 sequences, around three fifths occurring once; the ten biggest clones make up around a third. The source material was esophageal tumor tissue. The receptor source for this set is a male donor with esophageal squamous cell carcinoma.

This clonotype has just a few counts. The chain joins TRBV7-2 to TRBJ2-7, with D unresolved. CDR3 length equals 12 residues. Trimming removed 1 base at V and 4 bases at J, with 5 bases between. In germline, CDR1 is SGHTA, CDR2 FQGNSA. This chain's CDR3 is CASSLVRYEQYF. The CDR3 DNA sequence: TGTGCCAGCAGCTTAGTTAGGTACGAGCAGTACTTC.

The CDR3, as DNA: TGTGCCAGCAGTCCCTCGGGTGAGCAGTTCTTC. It translates to CASSPSGEQFF. The rearrangement joins TRBV12-3 or TRBV12-4 to TRBJ2-4; the D is unclear. The better agreement between TRBJ2-1 and the DNA end casts doubt on the J call. The CDR3 runs to 11 residues.

V is TRBV7-2 and J is TRBJ2-3, with no clear D. CDR3 length: 13 amino acids. The germline CDR1 and CDR2 sequences are SGHTA and FQGNSA. Trimming stripped 1 base from V and 5 bases from J, with 7 bases between. The CDR3 DNA follows: TGTGCCAGCAGCTTAGGAACTGGAGATACGCAGTATTTT. Protein product: CASSLGTGDTQYF.

The chain couples TRBV20-1 to TRBJ2-7, with D maybe TRBD2 (6 bases). The CDR3 is 15 residues long. Per the germline V gene, CDR1 is DFQATT and CDR2 is SNEGSKA (reference sequence). V was pared by 4 bases and J by 1 base, with 17 bases between. Here the CDR3 DNA reads TGCAGTGCTATTATAAGCGGGCATGCATCCTACGAGCAGTACTTC. Encoded protein: CSAIISGHASYEQYF.

The V call is TRBV7-8, the J call TRBJ2-6; weak D call: TRBD2 (5 bases). With 2 bases removed from V and 1 base from J, the gap between germline ends came to 15 bases. This CDR3 has 18 residues. Per germline, CDR1 SGHVS and CDR2 FQNEAQ. CDR3 in amino acids: CASSLRGLDFSGANVLTF. The CDR3 DNA sequence: TGTGCCAGCAGCTTACGAGGGCTGGATTTTTCTGGGGCCAACGTCCTGACTTTC.

The CDR3 is CASSPGTSGANVLTF. For the CDR3, the DNA is TGTGCCAGCAGCCCCGGGACCTCTGGGGCCAACGTCCTGACTTTC. The genes are TRBV11-3 and TRBJ2-6; D assignment may be TRBD1 or TRBD2 (5 bases each). The CDR3 is 15 residues long. V was clipped by 5 bases and J by 0 bases, with 8 bases between them. Germline CDR1 is SGHNT and CDR2 is YENEEA.

This clonotype was observed many times. V gene TRBV6-1 combines with J gene TRBJ2-3; no reliable D call. Germline V gene lookup returns CDR1 MNHNS and CDR2 SASEGT. The V and J ends lost 6 bases and 6 bases respectively, with 7 bases between them. The CDR3 totals 11 residues. This chain's CDR3 is CASSPRDTQYF. The CDR3 nucleotides are TGTGCCAGCAGCCCGAGGGATACGCAGTATTTT.

The chain uses TRBV12-3 or TRBV12-4 and TRBJ2-5; maybe TRBD2 (6 bases). V lost 6 bases, J lost 13 bases, and 21 bases lay in between. This CDR3 is 13 amino acids long. Here the CDR3 DNA reads TGTGCCAGCAGGGAGGCAAGGGGCGGGGAGCTGTACTTC. Protein product: CASREARGGELYF.

The chain has TRBV28 and TRBJ2-1; D ambiguous. Trimming removed 4 bases from V and 0 bases from J, with 10 bases in between. This CDR3 has 15 residues. Germline V gene data show CDR1 as MDHEN and CDR2 as SYDVKM. CDR3 sequence: CASSSFHSSYNEQFF. Written as DNA, the CDR3 is TGTGCCAGCAGTTCATTCCACAGCTCCTACAATGAGCAGTTCTTC.

For this clonotype: Lacking the conserved final phenylalanine or tryptophan, this CDR3 likely reflects a read error. The limits of the CDR3 on the DNA are not certain, so only TCRdb's listed CDR3 is given. The rearrangement links TRBV11-2 to TRBJ2-6; TRBD2, the D gene given by the table, was not confirmed from the DNA. 17 amino acids form the CDR3, both terminal residues included. Germline loops: CDR1 SGHAT, CDR2 FQNNGV. CDR3 protein: CASSPTSGRGNEQFFGP.

This chain uses TRBV6-6 with TRBJ1-5; no clear D gene. Germline V gene sequence: CDR1 MNHNY, CDR2 SVGAGI (reference sequence). The CDR3 has 16 residues. Trimming took off 2 bases at V and 2 bases at J, with 13 bases between the two ends. Here the CDR3 reads CASSYVEGPGNQPQHF. The CDR3, as DNA: TGTGCCAGCAGTTACGTGGAAGGGCCCGGCAATCAGCCCCAGCATTTT.